This TCR beta chain was retrieved from a study of blood T cell repertoires in COVID-19. Study information: Sources were T cells, B-cell-depleted T cells, or PBMCs; the material itself was cDNA or gDNA.

The study recruited people aged roughly 18 to 95 years across roughly 23 US areas. The table came from immunoSEQ multiplex PCR; TCRdb's copy has only in-frame clones and leaves some out. The table includes about 270,000 clones, roughly 93% detected once. Germline-derived CDR1 and CDR2 are SGDLS and YYNGEE. V lost 0 bases to trimming and J lost 1 base; unmatched junction nucleotides: 3. This CDR3 has 16 residues. This receptor was taken from a woman in her thirties or forties with acute COVID-19. The sequencing input was PBMCs or T cells enriched from blood (not recorded which). The chain is built from TRBV9 and TRBJ2-3; 9 positions match TRBD2. CDR3 region: CASSVAPSGGTDTQYF. DNA of the CDR3: TGTGCCAGCAGCGTAGCCCCTAGCGGGGGCACAGATACGCAGTATTTT.